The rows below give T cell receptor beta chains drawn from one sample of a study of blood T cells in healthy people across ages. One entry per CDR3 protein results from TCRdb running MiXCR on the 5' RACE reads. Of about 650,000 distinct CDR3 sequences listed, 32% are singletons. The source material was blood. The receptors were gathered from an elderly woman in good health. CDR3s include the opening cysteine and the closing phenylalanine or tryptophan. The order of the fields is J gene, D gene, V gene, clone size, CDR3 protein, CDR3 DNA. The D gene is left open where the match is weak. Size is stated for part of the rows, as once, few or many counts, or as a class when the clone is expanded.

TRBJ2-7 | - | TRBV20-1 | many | CSARTNYEQYF | TGCAGTGCTAGAACGAACTACGAGCAGTACTTC
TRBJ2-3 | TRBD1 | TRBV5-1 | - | CASSLWTGRTDTQYF | TGCGCCAGCAGCCTATGGACAGGGAGGACAGATACGCAGTATTTT
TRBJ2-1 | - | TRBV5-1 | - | CASSLEFRGSSYNEQFF | TGCGCCAGCAGCTTGGAATTCAGGGGCTCCTCCTACAATGAGCAGTTCTTC
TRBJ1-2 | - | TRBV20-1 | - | CSARDGVGSASQLRGYIF | TGCAGTGCTAGAGATGGGGTTGGGTCGGCGTCACAACTACGGGGCTACATCTTC
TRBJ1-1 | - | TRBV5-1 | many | CASFGGNTEAFF | TGCGCCAGCTTTGGGGGGAACACTGAAGCTTTCTTT
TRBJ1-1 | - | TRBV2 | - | CASASGTLNTEAFF | TGTGCCAGCGCGTCCGGGACATTGAACACTGAAGCTTTCTTT
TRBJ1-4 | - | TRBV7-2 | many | CASSSRTATNEKLFF | TGTGCCAGCAGCTCACGGACAGCAACTAATGAAAAACTGTTTTTT
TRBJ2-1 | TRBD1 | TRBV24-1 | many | CATSDSQGKNEQFF | TGTGCCACCAGTGATTCACAGGGGAAGAATGAGCAGTTCTTC
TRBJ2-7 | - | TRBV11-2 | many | CASSLGAGQSSYEQYF | TGTGCCAGCAGCTTAGGGGCAGGACAAAGCTCCTACGAGCAGTACTTC
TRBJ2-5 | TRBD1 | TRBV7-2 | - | CASSLGGGRGQETQYF | TGTGCCAGCAGCTTAGGAGGGGGCAGGGGCCAAGAGACCCAGTACTTC
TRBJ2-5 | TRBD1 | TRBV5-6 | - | CASSFRDRGSQDTQYF | TGTGCCAGCAGCTTCCGGGACAGAGGATCCCAAGACACCCAGTACTTC
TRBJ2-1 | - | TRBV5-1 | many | CASGWTYYNEQFF | TGCGCCAGCGGATGGACATACTACAATGAGCAGTTCTTC
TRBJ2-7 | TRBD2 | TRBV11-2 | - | CASSLAGVDEQYF | TGTGCCAGCAGCTTGGCGGGGGTCGACGAGCAGTACTTC
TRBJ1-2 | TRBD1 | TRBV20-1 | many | CSARLRQGLTTNYGYTF | TGCAGTGCTAGACTTAGACAGGGCCTCACAACTAACTATGGCTACACCTTC
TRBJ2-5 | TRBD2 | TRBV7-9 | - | CASSPGGDKETQYF | TGTGCCAGCAGCCCGGGGGGGGACAAAGAGACCCAGTACTTC
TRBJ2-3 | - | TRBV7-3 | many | CASSLSRTDTQYF | TGTGCCAGCAGCTTAAGCCGCACAGATACGCAGTATTTT
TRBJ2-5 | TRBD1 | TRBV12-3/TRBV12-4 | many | CASLQGADGSETQYF | TGTGCCAGCCTTCAGGGGGCCGACGGTTCAGAGACCCAGTACTTC
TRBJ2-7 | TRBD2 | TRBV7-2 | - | CASSPLAGAVVGSEQYF | TGTGCCAGCAGCCCTTTAGCGGGGGCGGTCGTAGGGTCCGAGCAGTACTTC
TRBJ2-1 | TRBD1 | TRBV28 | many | CASSPIGQGINEQFF | TGTGCCAGCAGCCCCATCGGACAGGGGATCAATGAGCAGTTCTTC
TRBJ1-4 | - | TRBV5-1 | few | CASSWMGVNEKLFF | TGCGCCAGCAGCTGGATGGGGGTAAATGAAAAACTGTTTTTT
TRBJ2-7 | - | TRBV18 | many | CASSPLGQGEILSEQYF | TGTGCCAGCTCACCTTTAGGCCAAGGGGAAATCCTCTCCGAGCAGTACTTC
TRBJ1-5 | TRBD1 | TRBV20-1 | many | CSASFGGQYNQPQHF | TGCAGTGCTAGTTTTGGGGGACAGTACAATCAGCCCCAGCATTTT
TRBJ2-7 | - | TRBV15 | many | CATRDRRSSSEQYF | TGTGCCACAAGAGACAGGAGATCGTCGTCCGAGCAGTACTTC
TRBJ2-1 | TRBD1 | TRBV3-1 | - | CASSQEVVGQGPNNEQFF | TGTGCCAGCAGCCAAGAGGTCGTAGGACAGGGACCGAACAATGAGCAGTTCTTC
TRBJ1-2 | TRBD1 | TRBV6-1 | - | CASSVAGQGNGGYGYTF | TGTGCCAGCAGTGTAGCGGGACAGGGTAACGGCGGCTATGGCTACACCTTC
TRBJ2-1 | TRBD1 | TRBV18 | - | CAGSPRDRVNNEQFF | TGTGCCGGCTCACCTCGGGACAGGGTTAACAATGAGCAGTTCTTC
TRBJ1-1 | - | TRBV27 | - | CASKEDGMNTEAFF | TGTGCCAGCAAGGAGGACGGGATGAACACTGAAGCTTTCTTT
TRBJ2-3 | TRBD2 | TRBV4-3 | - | CASSQEASGRTDTQYF | TGCGCCAGCAGCCAAGAAGCTAGCGGGAGGACAGATACGCAGTATTTT
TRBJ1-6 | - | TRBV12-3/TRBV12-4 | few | CASSAGRPSYNSPLHF | TGTGCCAGCAGTGCTGGCCGGCCGAGCTATAATTCACCCCTCCACTTT
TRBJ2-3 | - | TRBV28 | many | CASIGVRDTQYF | TGTGCCAGCATCGGGGTCCGGGATACGCAGTATTTT
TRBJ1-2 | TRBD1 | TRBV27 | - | CASSFDRGGLYGYTF | TGTGCCAGCAGTTTCGACAGGGGAGGCCTATATGGCTACACCTTC
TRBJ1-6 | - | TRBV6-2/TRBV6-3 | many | CASKNGGLNSPLHF | TGTGCCAGCAAAAACGGAGGGTTGAATTCACCCCTCCACTTT
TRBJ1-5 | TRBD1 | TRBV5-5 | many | CASSSRSGQGDQPQHF | TGTGCCAGCAGCTCGCGTTCGGGACAGGGGGATCAGCCCCAGCATTTT
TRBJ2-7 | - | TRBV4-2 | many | CASSQDHRGSYEQYF | TGTGCCAGCAGCCAAGATCACCGGGGCTCATACGAGCAGTACTTC
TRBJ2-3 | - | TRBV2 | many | CASIPPGRQDTQYF | TGTGCCAGCATTCCTCCCGGGCGACAAGATACGCAGTATTTT
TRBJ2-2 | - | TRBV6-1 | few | CASSVASSSNTGELFF | TGTGCCAGCAGTGTAGCTTCGAGTTCGAACACCGGGGAGCTGTTTTTT
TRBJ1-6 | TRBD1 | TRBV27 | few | CASSFPPTGDNSPLHF | TGTGCCAGCAGTTTCCCGCCGACAGGGGATAATTCACCCCTCCACTTT
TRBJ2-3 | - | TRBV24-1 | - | CVTSDPEGQGINTQYF | TGTGTCACCAGTGACCCTGAGGGCCAGGGGATAAATACGCAGTATTTT
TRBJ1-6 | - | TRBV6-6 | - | CASRDPGGNSPLHF | TGTGCCAGCAGGGACCCCGGCGGCAATTCACCCCTCCACTTT
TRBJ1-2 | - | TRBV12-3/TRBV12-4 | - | CASSLGGNYGCTF | TGTGCCAGCAGTTTAGGGGGAAACTATGGCTGCACCTTC
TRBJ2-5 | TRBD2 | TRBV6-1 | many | CASSEILAGGPVETQYF | TGTGCCAGCAGTGAAATTTTAGCGGGGGGCCCCGTCGAGACCCAGTACTTC
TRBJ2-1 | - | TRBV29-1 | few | CSVRRSGYNEQFF | TGCAGCGTTCGCCGTTCGGGGTACAATGAGCAGTTCTTC
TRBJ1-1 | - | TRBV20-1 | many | CSAEGVGLNTEAFF | TGCAGTGCCGAAGGGGTGGGATTGAACACTGAAGCTTTCTTT